These T cell receptor beta chains were read from a single sample in a study of memory CD4+ T cells and cytomegalovirus serostatus. TCRdb's table, derived via immunoSEQ multiplex PCR, lists solely in-frame clones and lacks some. Counted here are some 53,000 clones, roughly three quarters occurring once; the ten biggest clones make up about 0.77%. The sample consisted of memory CD4+ T cells from blood. These receptors were collected from an adult in good health and CMV-seronegative. The CDR3 runs from the conserved cysteine through the conserved F or W. A D gene is named only where the DNA matches it firmly. Rows give clone size only sometimes, using once, few, many, or a class for an expanded clone.

D gene | clone size | J gene | V gene | CDR3 protein
NA | NA | TRBJ2-4 | TRBV9 | CASANAGGGNIQYF
NA | NA | TRBJ1-3 | TRBV6-6 | CASSPDSSFSGNTIYF
NA | NA | TRBJ1-2 | TRBV10-3 | CAITDGYYGYTF
TRBD1 | few | TRBJ1-6 | TRBV6-1 | CASSVLSGQGASPLHF
TRBD1 | once | TRBJ2-5 | TRBV5-4 | CASSFEGAPLYF
NA | few | TRBJ1-1 | TRBV5-4 | CASSFPGNTEAFF
NA | NA | TRBJ2-5 | TRBV7-3 | CASSPPMGETQYF
NA | NA | TRBJ1-5 | TRBV27 | CASSPRGQSYQPQHF
NA | once | TRBJ2-7 | TRBV10-3 | CAISLREAAIYEQYF
NA | NA | TRBJ2-2 | TRBV6-6 | CASSYYGGLNTGELFF
NA | NA | TRBJ2-3 | TRBV4-3 | CASSLDGAADTQYF
NA | NA | TRBJ1-5 | TRBV6-5 | CASRGRAGNQPQHF
NA | NA | TRBJ2-7 | TRBV7-6 | CASSLALQGSGEQYF
NA | NA | TRBJ2-7 | TRBV7-2 | CASSPGPSYEQYF
TRBD1 | NA | TRBJ1-2 | TRBV2 | CASRAGTGGDYGYTF
NA | NA | TRBJ1-2 | TRBV25-1 | CASSESGREFGGYTF
TRBD2 | NA | TRBJ2-1 | TRBV2 | CASSGTGGKVGNEQFF
NA | NA | TRBJ1-2 | TRBV28 | CASSSSGAGEYGYTF
TRBD1 | few | TRBJ2-7 | TRBV25-1 | CASSPTGTVGPSDF
NA | NA | TRBJ1-5 | TRBV5-1 | CASSRDTGGNQPQHF
NA | few | TRBJ1-4 | TRBV2 | CASSEGWSNEKLFF
TRBD2 | NA | TRBJ2-1 | TRBV7-2 | CASSPRGGGGPNEQFF
NA | NA | TRBJ2-3 | TRBV5-1 | CASSLAVDARGDTQYF
NA | NA | TRBJ2-2 | TRBV7-2 | CASSLEASFTGELFF
NA | once | TRBJ1-3 | TRBV29-1 | CSAVDRNTIYF
NA | NA | TRBJ1-6 | TRBV27 | CASSSGTDRNSPLHF
NA | NA | TRBJ1-2 | TRBV30 | CAWYYSGAANYGYTF
NA | NA | TRBJ2-3 | TRBV11-3 | CASSRRSLTDTQYF
TRBD2 | NA | TRBJ2-5 | TRBV12-5 | CASGLGTSGVWQETQYF